These T cell receptor beta chains were read from a single sample in a study of T cell changes during pregnancy in multiple sclerosis. The table came from immunoSEQ multiplex PCR; TCRdb's copy has only in-frame clones and leaves some out. This table has about 51,000 clones, 90% to 95% appearing once. Sequences were derived from peripheral blood, sampled in the second trimester of pregnancy. These TCRs come from a female donor with multiple sclerosis, enrolled in a pregnancy study. Both conserved end residues are part of each CDR3. The D gene is left open where the match is weak. Some rows have no size entry. The others give once, few or many, or a class for an expanded clone.

d_call,j_call,clone_size,v_call,cdr3_nt,cdr3_aa
-,TRBJ1-1,-,TRBV5-4,TGTGCCAGCAGCCGAGGGGGGGGCAGGGGCGCGGTGGTCACTGAAGCTTTCTTT,CASSRGGGRGAVVTEAFF
-,TRBJ2-6,-,TRBV27,TGTGCCAGCACAACGACAGGCCCCTCTGGGGCCAACGTCCTGACTTTC,CASTTTGPSGANVLTF
TRBD2,TRBJ2-3,-,TRBV27,TGTGCCAGCAGTCCCTGGACTAGCGGGACAGATACGCAGTATTTT,CASSPWTSGTDTQYF
TRBD1,TRBJ1-1,few,TRBV7-9,TGTGCCAGCAGCCTGACAGGGACGAACACTGAAGCTTTCTTT,CASSLTGTNTEAFF
TRBD2,TRBJ2-3,-,TRBV11-2,TGTGCCAGCAGCTTAGCTCTTAGCGGGGCAGATACGCAGTATTTT,CASSLALSGADTQYF
-,TRBJ2-1,once,TRBV28,TGTGCCAGCAGTTTTTTACCGGAGAACTCCTACAATGAGCAGTTCTTC,CASSFLPENSYNEQFF
-,TRBJ2-7,-,TRBV6-4,TGTGCCAGCAGCCCCACCCTTGGAGGCTACGAGCAGTACTTC,CASSPTLGGYEQYF
TRBD2,TRBJ2-5,-,TRBV4-2,TGTGCCAGCAGCCAGGGACTAGCGGGAGAAACCCAGTACTTC,CASSQGLAGETQYF
TRBD1,TRBJ1-2,-,TRBV29-1,TGCAGCGTTGAAGATTACGGCAGGGGGTATGGCTACACCTTC,CSVEDYGRGYGYTF
TRBD1,TRBJ1-4,-,TRBV4-3,TGCGCCAGCAGCCGTCGACAGGGGGCTCGTAACGAAAAACTGTTTTTT,CASSRRQGARNEKLFF
TRBD2,TRBJ2-7,-,TRBV29-1,TGCAGCGCCCGACTAGCGGGAGCCCACGAGCAGTACTTC,CSARLAGAHEQYF
-,TRBJ1-5,-,TRBV18,TGTGCCAGCTCGAAACAGGAGAGCAATCAGCCCCAGCATTTT,CASSKQESNQPQHF
-,TRBJ1-1,-,TRBV2,TGTGCCAGCAGTGTAGGGGGTGTATTAAACACTGAAGCTTTCTTT,CASSVGGVLNTEAFF
-,TRBJ2-7,-,TRBV27,TGTGCCAGCAGTTTTAGCGGATCTACCTACGAGCAGTACTTC,CASSFSGSTYEQYF
TRBD1,TRBJ1-1,-,TRBV28,TGTGCCAGCAGTTCTTACAGGGGGAAAGGCACTGAAGCTTTCTTT,CASSSYRGKGTEAFF
TRBD1,TRBJ2-3,-,TRBV7-6,TGTGCCAGCAGCAGTACAGGGGCCACCACAGATACGCAGTATTTT,CASSSTGATTDTQYF
TRBD1,TRBJ1-4,-,TRBV15,TGTGCCACCAGCAGGGGACAGGATAATGAAAAACTGTTTTTT,CATSRGQDNEKLFF
-,TRBJ2-5,-,TRBV4-3,TGCGCCAGCAGCCAAGAGTTCAGGGGCCTTGGGCAAGAGACCCAGTACTTC,CASSQEFRGLGQETQYF
-,TRBJ1-1,-,TRBV27,TGTGCCAGCAGACAGACGGGGGGAATCACTGAAGCTTTCTTT,CASRQTGGITEAFF
-,TRBJ2-3,-,TRBV6-1,TGTGCCAGCAACGACGGAGGTCTCACAGATACGCAGTATTTT,CASNDGGLTDTQYF
-,TRBJ2-1,-,TRBV5-4,TGTGCCAGCAGCCCCAAACAGGCGTTCTCGTTAAATGAGCAGTTCTTC,CASSPKQAFSLNEQFF
-,TRBJ2-6,-,TRBV6-1,TGTGCCAGCAGTGCCGGGGGCCCGGGACAGATCTCTGGGGCCAACGTCCTGACTTTC,CASSAGGPGQISGANVLTF
-,TRBJ1-1,-,TRBV7-9,TGTGCCAGCAGCCCGGCCGGCAGGGAGAACACTGAAGCTTTCTTT,CASSPAGRENTEAFF
-,TRBJ2-2,once,TRBV27,TGTGCCAGCAGTTTTGGCTGGACAGCGAACACCGGGGAGCTGTTTTTT,CASSFGWTANTGELFF
TRBD1,TRBJ2-1,-,TRBV6-1,TGTGCCAGCAGTGAATACGTGGGACAGGGGACCTACAATGAGCAGTTCTTC,CASSEYVGQGTYNEQFF
-,TRBJ1-1,-,TRBV28,TGTGCCAGCAGAAAACAGGGGAACACTGAAGCTTTCTTT,CASRKQGNTEAFF
-,TRBJ2-5,-,TRBV5-4,TGTGCCAGCAGCTTGGCACAGAACTCCCAGTACTTC,CASSLAQNSQYF
-,TRBJ1-5,-,TRBV7-2,TGTGCCAGCAGCTTATCTGGGAGCCAGCCCCAGCATTTT,CASSLSGSQPQHF
-,TRBJ2-1,-,TRBV11-1,TGTGCCAGCAGCTTAGTAACTAGCAGGGCGGGTGAGCAGTTCTTC,CASSLVTSRAGEQFF
TRBD1,TRBJ2-2,-,TRBV27,TGTGCCAGCAGTTTGAACAGGGGAGCTGAGAACGGGGAGCTGTTTTTT,CASSLNRGAENGELFF
-,TRBJ2-1,-,TRBV9,TGTGCCAGCAGCGAATTAGGGGGAAGCGGCAATGAGCAGTTCTTC,CASSELGGSGNEQFF
TRBD2,TRBJ2-7,-,TRBV5-8,TGTGCCAGCAGCTTACTAGCGGGTGCCCTCTACGAGCAGTACTTC,CASSLLAGALYEQYF
TRBD2,TRBJ2-1,once,TRBV6-5,TGTGCCAGCAGTCGGACTAGCCTGAGCCAGCAGTTCTTC,CASSRTSLSQQFF
TRBD2,TRBJ2-7,-,TRBV19,TGTGCCAGTAGTCCAGGGACTAGCTCCTACGAGCAGTACTTC,CASSPGTSSYEQYF
TRBD1,TRBJ1-2,-,TRBV13,TGTGCCAGCAGCTTTTTTCTTAGGGACAGTCCGTATGGCTACACCTTC,CASSFFLRDSPYGYTF
-,TRBJ2-5,-,TRBV15,TGTGCCACCAGCAGAGCTACAGTAGCGGAAGAGACCCAGTACTTC,CATSRATVAEETQYF
TRBD2,TRBJ2-7,-,TRBV28,TGTGCCAGCAGTTTAGGCGGGAGATCCTACGAGCAGTACTTC,CASSLGGRSYEQYF
TRBD1,TRBJ2-7,once,TRBV19,TGTGCCAGTAGTATGGGACAGCGCTACGAGCAGTACTTC,CASSMGQRYEQYF
TRBD2,TRBJ2-1,-,TRBV27,TGTGCCAGCAGCCTTCCGGGACTAGCGTACGATGAGCAGTTCTTC,CASSLPGLAYDEQFF
-,TRBJ1-1,-,TRBV5-1,TGCGCCAGCAGCTTGGTTGCAGGCGCTGAAGCTTTCTTT,CASSLVAGAEAFF
-,TRBJ2-5,-,TRBV29-1,TGCAGCGGTTTCGGACAGACGTACCAAGAGACCCAGTACTTC,CSGFGQTYQETQYF
-,TRBJ2-7,-,TRBV27,TGTGCCAGCAGTTTATTCGGGGGGCTAGCCTACGAGCAGTACTTC,CASSLFGGLAYEQYF
-,TRBJ2-1,-,TRBV27,TGTGCCAGCAGTTTATCGGGGAGTGGGTACAATGAGCAGTTCTTC,CASSLSGSGYNEQFF
-,TRBJ2-3,-,TRBV23-1,TGCGCCAGCAGTCAAATTCTCCTTGCGGCTAGAGGCACAGATACGCAGTATTTT,CASSQILLAARGTDTQYF
TRBD1,TRBJ1-5,-,TRBV9,TGTGCCAGCAGCTGGGGACAGGGACAGCCCCAGCATTTT,CASSWGQGQPQHF
-,TRBJ2-2,-,TRBV6-5,TGTGCCAGCAGTTATTGGGACAAAAGCACCGGGGAGCTGTTTTTT,CASSYWDKSTGELFF
-,TRBJ2-5,-,TRBV5-1,TGCGCCAGCAGCTTACTACAGGGTCAAGAGACCCAGTACTTC,CASSLLQGQETQYF
TRBD2,TRBJ2-7,-,TRBV7-2,TGTGCCAGCAGCTTAGGGACTAGCGGGATATACGAGCAGTACTTC,CASSLGTSGIYEQYF
-,TRBJ2-7,-,TRBV4-3,TGCGCCAGCAGCCAAGATGCCGGACAGTTCTACGAGCAGTACTTC,CASSQDAGQFYEQYF
-,TRBJ1-5,-,TRBV28,TGTGCCAGCAGCTATGACAGAGTCAATCAGCCCCAGCATTTT,CASSYDRVNQPQHF
-,TRBJ1-1,once,TRBV28,TGTGCCAGCAGGAAAGATGAGCCCACTGAAGCTTTCTTT,CASRKDEPTEAFF
-,TRBJ1-1,once,TRBV27,TGTGCCAGCAGTAGAACAGGGAACACTGAAGCTTTCTTT,CASSRTGNTEAFF
TRBD1,TRBJ1-1,-,TRBV7-3,TGTGCCAGCAGCTCCCGGACAGGCGATGAAGCTTTCTTT,CASSSRTGDEAFF
-,TRBJ2-7,once,TRBV18,TGTGCCAGCTCACCAACAGTTACAGGTTACTCCTACGAGCAGTACTTC,CASSPTVTGYSYEQYF
-,TRBJ2-7,once,TRBV7-9,TGTGCCAGCAGCTTAGTCTCCGGGAGTGTAGGTGAGCAGTACTTC,CASSLVSGSVGEQYF